This note documents a single T cell receptor beta chain sequence. Its target is unknown. This record comes from a study of T cell responses to AZD1222 COVID-19 vaccine. Study-level results: Just 5 to 7 people given AZD1222 tested seropositive at baseline.

Germline values: CDR1 SGHAT, CDR2 FQNNGV. V was shortened by 6 bases and J by 7 bases, with 19 bases between the two germline ends. This CDR3 is 15 amino acids long. Here immunoSEQ multiplex PCR was the method, and the copy in TCRdb shows in-frame clones only, minus some. The table has 150,000 to 200,000 clones, roughly 87% seen once. The clonotype comes from an adult who received the AZD1222 COVID-19 vaccine. The chain links TRBV11-2 to TRBJ2-1, with D perhaps TRBD1 (5 bases). Sample: peripheral blood, taken 28 days after the second AZD1222 dose. CDR3 region: CASRGLGQGRNEQFF. The CDR3 DNA sequence: TGTGCCAGCAGAGGCCTAGGGCAGGGTCGGAATGAGCAGTTCTTC.